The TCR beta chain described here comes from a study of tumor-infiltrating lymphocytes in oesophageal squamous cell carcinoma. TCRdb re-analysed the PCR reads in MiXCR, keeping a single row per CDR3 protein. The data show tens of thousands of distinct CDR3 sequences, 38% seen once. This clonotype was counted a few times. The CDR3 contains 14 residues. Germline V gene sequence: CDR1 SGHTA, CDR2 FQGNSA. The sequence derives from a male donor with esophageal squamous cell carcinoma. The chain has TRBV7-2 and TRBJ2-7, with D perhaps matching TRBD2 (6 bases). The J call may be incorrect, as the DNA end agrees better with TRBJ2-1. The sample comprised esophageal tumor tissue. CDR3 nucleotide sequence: TGTGCCAGCAGCCCCCCGACTAGGAACAATGAGCAGTTCTTC. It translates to CASSPPTRNNEQFF.